Given below is one T cell receptor beta chain in context. Original data processing: Amplification from reference gene primers served as the basis for estimated nucleated cell counts. Data came from immunoSEQ multiplex PCR; TCRdb stores just in-frame clones and leaves some out. For V, J and clone size, that table is used; D and trimming come from the DNA. The data show 210,000 or so clones, 70% to 90% seen once. This sample was included in a study of blood T cell repertoires in COVID-19. Study information: The cDNA or gDNA used as material had been derived from T cells, B-cell-depleted T cells, or PBMCs.

J lost 12 bases, V lost 7 bases, and 13 bases had no gene match. The length of the CDR3 is 12 residues. Germline V gene sequence: CDR1 SQVTM, CDR2 ANQGSEA. The TCR sequence derives from a woman in her thirties or forties with acute or convalescent COVID-19. The chain combines TRBV29-1 with TRBJ2-3; 7 bases align to TRBD1. Sequenced: peripheral blood. CDR3 DNA: TGCAGCGCCGGGGACAGCCCCCGGTTCCAGTATTTT. Its protein product is CSAGDSPRFQYF.